Below, 6 T cell receptor beta chains from the same sample are listed, as sequenced in a study of blood T cell repertoires in COVID-19 (dated by TCRdb to the early 2020s). Library prep was done by the immunoSEQ multiplex PCR assay. TCRdb retrieved this table from immuneACCESS and kept in-frame rearrangements only. Not all clones are present; in checked studies, unresolved V genes account for under half, and no reason is known for the remainder. The sample has some 250,000 clones on record, approximately 85% of them singletons. The ten most abundant clones make up under 2.5% of the sample. Sequencing input: PBMCs or T cells enriched from blood (not recorded which). The receptors shown here come from a woman aged 50 to 60 who had recovered from COVID-19.

J is TRBJ1-1 and V is TRBV28; no reliable D call. CDR1 and CDR2 from the germline V gene are MDHEN and SYDVKM. There are 16 residues in the CDR3. The V and J ends lost 7 bases and 3 bases respectively, with 21 bases between them. The CDR3 here is CASITIARGGDTEAFF. DNA for the CDR3: TGTGCCAGCATCACGATAGCCCGGGGTGGGGACACTGAAGCTTTCTTT. Full variable domain (outside the CDR3, taken from reference TRBV28 and TRBJ1-1): DVKVTQSSRYLVKRTGEKVFLECVQDMDHENMFWYRQDPGLGLRLIYFSYDVKMKEKGDIPEGYSVSREKKERFSLILESASTNQTSMYLCASITIARGGDTEAFFGQGTRLTVV.

This chain links TRBV27 with TRBJ1-1, with unresolved D. Trimming removed 2 bases from V and 5 bases from J, with 9 bases in between. CDR3 size: 13 residues. Looked up from germline, CDR1 is MNHEY and CDR2 is SMNVEV (reference sequence). The CDR3 bases are TGTGCCAGCAGTTTAGTGGCCGCTACTGAAGCTTTCTTT. Translating it yields CASSLVAATEAFF.

This clone has at least ten counts. The rearrangement links TRBV18 to TRBJ1-5, with 10 bases lining up with TRBD1. With 0 bases clipped from V and 3 bases from J, the junction kept 5 bases outside the gene matches. Per the germline V gene, CDR1 is KGHSH and CDR2 is LQKENI. The CDR3 runs to 17 residues. For the CDR3, the DNA is TGTGCCAGCTCACCACCCGGGACAGGGGCTATCAATCAGCCCCAGCATTTT. Translating gives CASSPPGTGAINQPQHF.

The chain joins TRBV7-2 to TRBJ2-7, with D possibly being TRBD1 (6 bases). The CDR3 runs 12 residues. Germline-derived CDR1 and CDR2 are SGHTA and FQGNSA. V lost 3 bases and J 7 bases, leaving 10 bases between the germline ends. The CDR3: CASSFQRGEQYF. For the CDR3, the DNA is TGTGCCAGCAGCTTTCAGAGGGGGGAGCAGTACTTC.

As to this clone: A read error may produce the germline difference seen at one junction end. The chain joins TRBV7-9 to TRBJ1-1, with unresolved D. This CDR3 has 10 amino acids. CDR1 is SEHNR, CDR2 FQNEAQ, per germline (reference sequence). CDR3 amino acids: CASSLLERKF. CDR3 DNA: TGTGCCAGCAGCTTATTGGAGCGGAAATTT. Full variable domain (missing parts from reference TRBV7-9 and TRBJ1-1): DTGVSQNPRHKITKRGQNVTFRCDPISEHNRLYWYRQTLGQGPEFLTYFQNEAQLEKSRLLSDRFSAERPKGSFSTLEIQRTEQGDSAMYLCASSLLERKFGQGTRLTVV.

The chain links TRBV23-1 to TRBJ1-4; possibly TRBD1 for D (6 bases). TRBV23-1 carries the ORF label, with uncertain function. The CDR3 has 16 amino acids. V dropped 4 bases and J dropped 0 bases, with 12 bases sitting between them. CDR3 in DNA: TGCGCCAGCAGTCTAATCAGGGGATCAACTAATGAAAAACTGTTTTTT. Amino acid sequence: CASSLIRGSTNEKLFF.